This T cell receptor beta chain was sequenced for a study of cytomegalovirus exposure and HLA in healthy donors. TCRdb keeps only in-frame clones here, not all; method: immunoSEQ multiplex PCR. The sample has 200,000 to 300,000 clones, roughly 86% seen once. Germline values: CDR1 SGHRS, CDR2 YFSETQ. The CDR3 extends over 15 amino acids. Trimming took 1 base from V and 1 from J; bases not matched to a gene: 1. Sequencing used PBMCs. V usage is TRBV5-1 and J usage is TRBJ1-4; 7 bases fit TRBD1. The sequence was obtained from a woman younger than 45 in good health and CMV-seropositive. The CDR3 spells CASSLYRGTNEKLFF. CDR3 DNA sequence: TGCGCCAGCAGCTTGTACAGGGGAACTAATGAAAAACTGTTTTTT.